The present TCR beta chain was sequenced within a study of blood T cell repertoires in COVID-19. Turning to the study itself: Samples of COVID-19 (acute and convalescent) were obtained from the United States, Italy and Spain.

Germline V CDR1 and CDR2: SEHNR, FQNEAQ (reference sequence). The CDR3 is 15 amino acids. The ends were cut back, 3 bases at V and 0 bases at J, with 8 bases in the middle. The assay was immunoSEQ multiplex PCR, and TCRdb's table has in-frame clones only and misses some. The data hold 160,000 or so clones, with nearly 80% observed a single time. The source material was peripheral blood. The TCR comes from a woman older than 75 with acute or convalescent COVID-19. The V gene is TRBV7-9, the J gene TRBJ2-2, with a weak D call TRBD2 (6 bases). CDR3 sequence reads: CASSLVAANTGELFF. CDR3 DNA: TGTGCCAGCAGCTTGGTAGCGGCGAACACCGGGGAGCTGTTTTTT.